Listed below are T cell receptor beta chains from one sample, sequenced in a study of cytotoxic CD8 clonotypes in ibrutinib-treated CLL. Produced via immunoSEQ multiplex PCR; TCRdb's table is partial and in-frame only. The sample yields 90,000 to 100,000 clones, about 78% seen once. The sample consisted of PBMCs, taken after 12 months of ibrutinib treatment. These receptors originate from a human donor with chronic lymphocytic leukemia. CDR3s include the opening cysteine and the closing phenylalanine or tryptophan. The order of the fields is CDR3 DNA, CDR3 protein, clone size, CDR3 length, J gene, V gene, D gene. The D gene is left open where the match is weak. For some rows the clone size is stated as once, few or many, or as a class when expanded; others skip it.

TGTGCCATCAGTGAGCCGGTCCCGGGACAGGGATCAGGCTATGGCTACACCTTC CAISEPVPGQGSGYGYTF . 18 TRBJ1-2 TRBV10-3 TRBD1
TGTGCCAGCAGCTTAGAGGATAGCTCCTACAATGAGCAGTTCTTC CASSLEDSSYNEQFF few 15 TRBJ2-1 TRBV7-3 .
TGTGCCAGCAGTGAAGGCGCGCAGTTCGAGCAGTACTTC CASSEGAQFEQYF . 13 TRBJ2-7 TRBV6-1 .
TGCGCCAGCAGCCTCGGAGCGGGCAGGTACGGTAACAATGAGCAGTTCTTC CASSLGAGRYGNNEQFF . 17 TRBJ2-1 TRBV5-1 .
TGCGCCAGCCTGGACTCGTTTTACAATGAGCAGTTCTTC CASLDSFYNEQFF . 13 TRBJ2-1 TRBV4-1 .
TGTGCCAGCAGCGTCTCTGTTAGGGGCCAAGAGACCCAGTACTTC CASSVSVRGQETQYF . 15 TRBJ2-5 TRBV9 .
TGTGCCACCTCGGGGGGGAGCCAAGAGACCCAGTACTTC CATSGGSQETQYF . 13 TRBJ2-5 TRBV5-4 TRBD2
TGTGCCAGCACCTCCGGGGGAGGGGATTATAATTCACCCCTCCACTTT CASTSGGGDYNSPLHF . 16 TRBJ1-6 TRBV21-1 .
TGTGCCAGTAGTTCGACTAGCGGGGGCCGGGAGACCCAGTACTTC CASSSTSGGRETQYF once 15 TRBJ2-5 TRBV19 TRBD2
TGTGCCAGCAGTTTGACCGCACAGGGGGGAGACTATGGCTACACCTTC CASSLTAQGGDYGYTF few 16 TRBJ1-2 TRBV28 TRBD1
TGTGCCAGCAGAACCTCAGGCACGCTCAAAAACATTCAGTACTTC CASRTSGTLKNIQYF . 15 TRBJ2-4 TRBV6-5 .
TGTGCCAGCAGCTCTATCCATCCAAATCTAGAGACCCAGTACTTC CASSSIHPNLETQYF few 15 TRBJ2-5 TRBV11-3 .
TGCGCCAGCAGTATAAAAGAGACCCAGTACTTC CASSIKETQYF . 11 TRBJ2-5 TRBV5-1 .
TGTGCCAGCAGCGAAAAGCGGGGGAACACCGGGGAGCTGTTTTTT CASSEKRGNTGELFF . 15 TRBJ2-2 TRBV9 TRBD2
TGTGCCAGCTCACCGGGGGAGACCCAGTACTTC CASSPGETQYF . 11 TRBJ2-5 TRBV18 .
TGTGCCAGCAGCCCCGGCCAGTCCAATGAGCAGTTCTTC CASSPGQSNEQFF . 13 TRBJ2-1 TRBV7-3 .
TGTGCCAGCAGCTTGGCTGGGGCAGGGTTTGATGGCTACACCTTC CASSLAGAGFDGYTF . 15 TRBJ1-2 TRBV5-5 .
TGTGCCAGCCAGGGACAGAGCAATCAGCCCCAGCATTTT CASQGQSNQPQHF . 13 TRBJ1-5 TRBV6-1 TRBD1
TGTGCCAGCAGTGAAAAAAGGGGGATGGGTGCCGGGGAGCTGTTTTTT CASSEKRGMGAGELFF . 16 TRBJ2-2 TRBV6-1 .
TGTGCCAGCAGTGAGAATCCGACAGGGAGCTCTGGAAACACCATATATTTT CASSENPTGSSGNTIYF . 17 TRBJ1-3 TRBV2 TRBD1
TGTGCCAGCTCACCACCGGGGTCGGCGAACACCGGGGAGCTGTTTTTT CASSPPGSANTGELFF . 16 TRBJ2-2 TRBV18 .
TGTGCCAGCAGCCCCAAGGACAGGTTGTACACTGAAGCTTTCTTT CASSPKDRLYTEAFF . 15 TRBJ1-1 TRBV9 TRBD1
TGTGCCAGCAGCCCGCCTCTAGCGGGGAAACAAGAGACCCAGTACTTC CASSPPLAGKQETQYF . 16 TRBJ2-5 TRBV7-9 TRBD2
TGCGCCAGCAGCTGGGCGGACAGGGACCAAGAGACCCAGTACTTC CASSWADRDQETQYF few 15 TRBJ2-5 TRBV5-1 TRBD1
TGTGCCAGCACACCCTCCCCGGGACAGGGGGCTGAGACCCAGTACTTC CASTPSPGQGAETQYF . 16 TRBJ2-5 TRBV28 TRBD1
TGTGCCAGCAGTGAGGGACAGCCCCAGCATTTT CASSEGQPQHF few 11 TRBJ1-5 TRBV6-1 .
TGCAGCGGTTACTCTGGAAACACCATATATTTT CSGYSGNTIYF . 11 TRBJ1-3 TRBV29-1 .